One and the same sample provided the 29 T cell receptor beta chains below, sequenced in a study of vaccination and CD4 T cells after COVID-19. These receptors lack a known antigen. With the Oncomine TCR Beta short-read assay, DNA from cultured CD4+ T cells was sequenced. TCRdb processed the PCR reads anew with MiXCR; each CDR3 protein has one entry. The sample contains around 26,000 distinct CDR3 sequences, roughly 70% of which appear only once. Sample treatment: approximately nine-day PBMC culture with coronavirus spike peptide pools or control peptides (ViraFEST assay). Material: CD4+ T cells from blood, cultured in vitro, obtained after SARS-CoV-2 vaccination. All receptors come from a human donor who received a COVID-19 vaccine.

Only one count was recorded for this clonotype. The chain employs TRBV20-1 and TRBJ2-3, with D perhaps TRBD1 or TRBD2 (5 bases each). CDR3 length: 15 amino acids. The germline gives CDR1 DFQATT, CDR2 SNEGSKA (reference sequence). The ends were cut back, 4 bases at V and 1 base at J, with 15 bases in the middle. Here the CDR3 DNA reads TGCAGTGCTAAATTGCCGGGACGTCGCACAGATACGCAGTATTTT. This encodes CSAKLPGRRTDTQYF.

V gene TRBV5-6 combines with J gene TRBJ2-7, with D tentatively TRBD1 (5 bases). The V end lost 4 bases, the J end lost 7 bases, and 9 bases lay between the germline ends. Germline CDR1 and CDR2: SGHDT and YYEEEE. This CDR3 comprises 11 residues. CDR3 sequence reads: CASSRGWEQYF. The CDR3, as DNA: TGTGCCAGCAGCAGGGGCTGGGAGCAGTACTTC.

V gene TRBV24-1 combines with J gene TRBJ2-5, with D hard to call. Germline assignment: CDR1 KGHDR and CDR2 SFDVKD. The CDR3 is made up of 13 amino acids. V was trimmed by 1 base and J by 5 bases, leaving 7 bases between them. DNA for the CDR3: TGTGCCACCAGTGATTTCTCGAGGGAGACCCAGTACTTC. This translates into CATSDFSRETQYF.

V usage is TRBV11-3 and J usage is TRBJ2-5; 10 bases are shared with TRBD2. CDR1 is SGHNT, CDR2 YENEEA, per germline. The CDR3 length is 21 residues. The V gene end was trimmed by 1 base and the J gene end by 0 bases; junction bases not matched to a gene: 17. The CDR3, as DNA: TGTGCCAGCAGCTTAGGGGGGCTAAGACTAGCGGGCCTAGACTACCAAGAGACCCAGTACTTC. Amino acid sequence: CASSLGGLRLAGLDYQETQYF.

The chain uses TRBV25-1 and TRBJ1-2; D not certain. The CDR3 length is 14 residues. Trimming cost V 3 bases and J 2 bases, with 10 bases left between them. The germline V gene encodes CDR1 MGHDK and CDR2 SYGVNS. The CDR3 region has the DNA TGTGCCAGCAGTGAGCCCACGGGCAACTATGGCTACACCTTC. Protein: CASSEPTGNYGYTF.

A few counts support this clonotype. The V gene is TRBV30, the J gene TRBJ2-1; D gene unclear. Per the germline V gene, CDR1 is GTSNPN and CDR2 is SVGIG (reference sequence). This CDR3 has 16 amino acids. Trimming pared 0 bases from V and 5 bases from J, leaving 17 bases between. The CDR3 region is CAWSVRPLQSHNEQFF. As DNA, the CDR3 is TGTGCCTGGAGTGTAAGACCTTTACAAAGCCACAATGAGCAGTTCTTC. The entire variable domain, with the rest obtained from reference TRBV30 and TRBJ2-1, is as follows: SQTIHQWPATLVQPVGSPLSLECTVEGTSNPNLYWYRQAAGRGLQLLFYSVGIGQISSEVPQNLSASRPQDRQFILSSKKLLLSDSGFYLCAWSVRPLQSHNEQFFGPGTRLTVL.

Here the CDR3 DNA reads TGCAGTGCTAGAGATTTGGTAGGGGATAATTCACCCCTCCACTTT. Amino acids: CSARDLVGDNSPLHF. V is TRBV20-1 and J is TRBJ1-6; possible D gene TRBD1, 5 bases. Germline V gene data show CDR1 as DFQATT and CDR2 as SNEGSKA (reference sequence). The CDR3 has 15 amino acids. Trimming stripped 0 bases from V and 5 bases from J, with 11 bases between.

V is TRBV24-1 and J is TRBJ2-5; D may be TRBD1 (6 bases). V dropped 2 bases and J dropped 4 bases, with 19 bases sitting between them. This CDR3 is built from 17 residues. Per germline, CDR1 KGHDR and CDR2 SFDVKD. The CDR3 protein is CATSDSRGRGMRETQYF. As DNA, the CDR3 is TGTGCCACCAGTGATTCCAGGGGCCGGGGAATGAGAGAGACCCAGTACTTC.

The chain is built from TRBV2 and TRBJ1-6, with no clear D. Trimming took 1 base from V and 9 from J, leaving 7 bases between them. Germline-derived CDR1 and CDR2 are SNHLY and FYNNEI. The CDR3 is 13 amino acids. The CDR3 sequence: CASSEVGGSPLHF. The CDR3 coding sequence is TGTGCCAGCAGTGAAGTCGGAGGTTCACCCCTCCACTTT.

The chain combines TRBV11-3 with TRBJ1-6; D is unclear. With 5 bases removed from V and 7 bases from J, the gap between germline ends came to 9 bases. Germline V gene sequence: CDR1 SGHNT, CDR2 YENEEA. The CDR3 totals 13 residues. The CDR3 protein is CASSHVRNSPLHF. Here the CDR3 DNA reads TGTGCCAGCAGCCACGTGCGGAATTCACCCCTCCACTTT.

The rearrangement uses TRBV12-5 and TRBJ1-1; no definite D call. V was clipped by 1 base and J by 4 bases, with 10 bases between them. This CDR3 has 14 residues. CDR1 and CDR2 from the germline V gene are LGHNT and FRNRAP. The CDR3: CASGLGVLGTEAFF. The CDR3 nucleotides are TGTGCTAGTGGTTTGGGGGTCTTGGGCACTGAAGCTTTCTTT.

V and J are TRBV12-5 and TRBJ1-1; possible D gene TRBD1, 6 bases. The CDR3 is 13 amino acids. Deletions cut 7 bases from V and 3 bases from J, with 12 bases between. Germline CDR1 and CDR2: LGHNT and FRNRAP. CDR3 in amino acids: CASARTGYTEAFF. In DNA, the CDR3 is TGTGCTAGTGCCCGAACAGGGTACACTGAAGCTTTCTTT. Drawing the rest from reference TRBV12-5 and TRBJ1-1, the complete variable domain is DARVTQTPRHKVTEMGQEVTMRCQPILGHNTVFWYRQTMMQGLELLAYFRNRAPLDDSGMPKDRFSAEMPDATLATLKIQPSEPRDSAVYFCASARTGYTEAFFGQGTRLTVV.

The CDR3 nucleotides are TGTGCCAGCAGTCCCCAGGTTGGCACAGATACGCAGTATTTT. It codes for CASSPQVGTDTQYF. The chain uses TRBV28 and TRBJ2-3; D unresolved. The CDR3 consists of 14 residues. Trimming removed 5 bases from V and 1 base from J, with 10 bases in between. From germline, CDR1 is MDHEN and CDR2 SYDVKM.

V usage is TRBV7-2 and J usage is TRBJ1-2; 7 bases align to TRBD1. V shed 5 bases and J 4 bases; nucleotides not matched to a gene: 7. The CDR3 contains 14 residues. From germline, CDR1 is SGHTA and CDR2 FQGNSA. This chain's CDR3 is CASSGQARGYGYTF. Written as DNA, the CDR3 is TGTGCCAGCAGCGGACAGGCCAGGGGCTATGGCTACACCTTC.

J is TRBJ2-7 and V is TRBV20-1, with TRBD2 matching over 8 bases. V trimming: 1 base; J trimming: 6 bases; junction bases outside the gene matches: 11. Germline V gene lookup returns CDR1 DFQATT and CDR2 SNEGSKA (reference sequence). The CDR3 has 15 residues. The CDR3 nucleotides read TGCAGTGCTAGAGTACCGGGACTAGTCTCTGGCGAGCAGTACTTC. Its translation: CSARVPGLVSGEQYF.

The rearrangement links TRBV19 to TRBJ2-2; 8 bases map to TRBD1. Germline V gives CDR1 LNHDA, CDR2 SQIVND (reference sequence). The CDR3 totals 16 residues. The ends lost 1 base at V and 3 bases at J; junction bases unmatched: 4. In nucleotides, the CDR3 is TGTGCCAGTAGTATAGGCAGGGGGCGCGACACCGGGGAGCTGTTTTTT. Amino acid sequence: CASSIGRGRDTGELFF.

This sequence joins TRBV20-1 and TRBJ2-7; either TRBD1 or TRBD2 may supply D (5 bases each). The V end lost 4 bases, the J end lost 0 bases, and 7 bases lay between the germline ends. Per germline, CDR1 DFQATT and CDR2 SNEGSKA (reference sequence). There are 12 residues in the CDR3. CDR3 nucleotides: TGCAGTGCTAACGGGGCCTCCTACGAGCAGTACTTC. Translating it yields CSANGASYEQYF.

The chain recombines TRBV21-1 with TRBJ2-2; TRBD1 is taken as the D call from the table, unchecked against the DNA. TRBV21-1 is annotated as a pseudogene. The length of the CDR3 is 21 residues. The CDR3 is CASSKARDRGRALTNTGELFF. CDR3 sequence (DNA): TGTGCCAGCAGCAAAGCGCGGGACAGGGGGCGAGCCTTAACGAACACCGGGGAGCTGTTTTTT.

This clonotype has only one observation. V gene TRBV7-3 combines with J gene TRBJ2-5; 8 bases agree with TRBD1. After removal of 4 bases from V and 9 bases from J, the junction contained 7 bases not matched to a gene. This CDR3 has 13 amino acids. Germline V gives CDR1 SGHTA, CDR2 FQGTGA. The CDR3 DNA is TGTGCCAGCAGCTCCATTCCGACAGGGGCCCAGTACTTC. Translated, it gives CASSSIPTGAQYF.

The chain carries TRBV7-2 and TRBJ2-7, with a possible D match to TRBD1 (6 bases). V was trimmed by 5 bases and J by 5 bases, leaving 13 bases between them. Germline assignment: CDR1 SGHTA and CDR2 FQGNSA. The CDR3 loop spans 13 amino acids. CDR3 sequence reads: CASSKGDTNEQYF. In DNA, the CDR3 is TGTGCCAGCAGCAAAGGGGACACCAACGAGCAGTACTTC.

The chain couples TRBV30 to TRBJ2-7; D remains unclear. Germline-derived CDR1 and CDR2 are GTSNPN and SVGIG (reference sequence). Deletions cut 2 bases from V and 2 bases from J, with 7 bases between. The CDR3 runs 12 residues. Here the CDR3 reads CAWSRSPYEQYF. CDR3 bases: TGTGCCTGGAGTCGTTCTCCCTACGAGCAGTACTTC.

This chain joins TRBV20-1 and TRBJ2-1; maybe TRBD2 (5 bases). V shed 0 bases and J shed 9 bases, with 15 bases lying between them. CDR3 length equals 14 residues. In germline, CDR1 is DFQATT, CDR2 SNEGSKA (reference sequence). The CDR3 DNA sequence: TGCAGTGCTAGAGAGATTACTAGATTTCGTGAGCAGTTCTTC. Translation: CSAREITRFREQFF.

There are a few counts of this clonotype. The chain couples TRBV19 to TRBJ1-5; no clear D. V was trimmed by 5 bases and J by 3 bases, leaving 8 bases between them. The CDR3 has 13 residues. The V gene's germline CDR1 is LNHDA and CDR2 SQIVND (reference sequence). CDR3 coding DNA: TGTGCCAGTAGTTGGGGTCTCAATCAGCCCCAGCATTTT. This encodes CASSWGLNQPQHF.

V is TRBV7-2 and J is TRBJ2-5; 12 nucleotides line up with TRBD2. This CDR3 contains 17 residues. V lost 5 bases, J lost 1 base, and 8 bases stayed unmatched. Looked up from germline, CDR1 is SGHTA and CDR2 is FQGNSA. The CDR3 is CASSIGLAGLVQETQYF. The CDR3 DNA reads TGTGCCAGCAGCATTGGACTAGCGGGGCTAGTCCAAGAGACCCAGTACTTC. The variable domain in full, completed from reference TRBV7-2 and TRBJ2-5, reads GAGVSQSPSNKVTEKGKDVELRCDPISGHTALYWYRQSLGQGLEFLIYFQGNSAPDKSGLPSDRFSAERTGGSVSTLTIQRTQQEDSAVYLCASSIGLAGLVQETQYFGPGTRLLVL.

The chain employs TRBV11-3 and TRBJ1-1; tentative D call: TRBD1 (5 bases). Per germline, CDR1 SGHNT and CDR2 YENEEA. Trimming cost V 5 bases and J 4 bases, with 14 bases left between them. The CDR3 has 14 residues. The CDR3 loop is CASSLGGGGTEAFF. CDR3 in DNA: TGTGCCAGCAGCCTCGGGGGGGGAGGCACTGAAGCTTTCTTT.

This clonotype occurred a few times. The chain combines TRBV20-1 with TRBJ2-5, with a weak D call TRBD1 (6 bases). Trimming took 7 bases from V and 4 from J, leaving 16 bases between them. The germline CDR1 and CDR2 sequences are DFQATT and SNEGSKA (reference sequence). The CDR3 length is 13 residues. The DNA for the CDR3 is TGCAGTGTCCCCTTGGGACAAGCAGAGACCCAGTACTTC. As protein: CSVPLGQAETQYF.

The chain is built from TRBV19 and TRBJ1-2, with D unclear. The length of the CDR3 is 17 residues. In germline, CDR1 is LNHDA, CDR2 SQIVND (reference sequence). The ends were cut back, 0 bases at V and 0 bases at J, with 14 bases in the middle. The CDR3 protein is CASSIEGPTASNYGYTF. The CDR3 coding sequence is TGTGCCAGTAGTATAGAAGGACCAACAGCATCTAACTATGGCTACACCTTC.

The chain uses TRBV19 and TRBJ1-5; no definite D call. From germline, CDR1 is LNHDA and CDR2 SQIVND (reference sequence). CDR3 length: 15 residues. The germline V and J ends were trimmed by 1 base and 0 bases, with 7 bases remaining between them. The CDR3 nucleotides are TGTGCCAGTAGTATAGCTGGTTCTAGCAATCAGCCCCAGCATTTT. Residues: CASSIAGSSNQPQHF.

The chain recombines TRBV7-2 with TRBJ1-2; D is perhaps TRBD1 (5 bases). Germline V CDR1 and CDR2: SGHTA, FQGNSA. The ends were cut back, 1 base at V and 8 bases at J, with 17 bases in the middle. The length of the CDR3 is 15 residues. This CDR3 reads CASSLGSEGTGGYTF. The CDR3 coding sequence is TGTGCCAGCAGCTTAGGGTCGGAGGGGACGGGGGGCTACACCTTC.